This T cell receptor beta chain was identified during a study of blood T cell repertoires in COVID-19. Looking at the study overall: The United States, Italy and Spain were the sources of the acute and convalescent COVID-19 samples. T cells, B-cell-depleted T cells, or PBMCs provided the cDNA or gDNA that served as material.

All enrollees were about 18 to 89 years old and from roughly 22 US areas. The junction had 10 bases not matched to a gene; V was cut back by 3 bases and J by 7 bases. The length of the CDR3 is 15 residues. Germline CDR1 SGDLS, CDR2 YYNGEE. Clones were sequenced by immunoSEQ multiplex PCR, and TCRdb holds only the in-frame ones, with some missing. The repertoire includes hundreds of thousands of clones, around 87% of them detected once, and 0.95% to 1.3% sits in the top ten. Sequenced material: PBMCs or T cells enriched from blood (not recorded which). The chain recombines TRBV9 with TRBJ1-2, with 9 bases identical to TRBD1. This clonotype originated in a man aged 25-45 years who had recovered from COVID-19. The CDR3 DNA sequence: TGTGCCAGCAGCGCGGCCGGGACAGGGTTGAGTGGCTACACCTTC. As protein: CASSAAGTGLSGYTF.